The clone carrying this T cell receptor beta chain was recorded many times. The antigen is not known. This entry comes from a study of T-cell reconstitution after alpha-beta-depleted transplantation in children. Study-level results: Reported findings indicate that, about two months after transplant, alpha-beta T cells came from several hundred expanded clones, which were derived from non-depleted graft cells.

Unique molecular identifiers were used in preparing the TCRbeta library. TCRdb reprocessed the PCR reads via MiXCR and lists one record per CDR3 protein. The table records around 500,000 distinct CDR3 sequences, roughly 23% of them present only once. The CDR3 contains 13 residues. V was shortened by 2 bases and J by 5 bases, with 7 bases between the two germline ends. This material consisted of PBMCs, mostly from graft donor cells, taken 360 days after TCRalphabeta/CD19-depleted stem cell transplant. V is TRBV12-3 or TRBV12-4 and J is TRBJ1-5; D perhaps matches TRBD1 (5 bases). This clonotype originated in a boy in the first two years of life who had a stem cell transplant for acute myeloid leukemia, so the T cells may come from the graft donor. The CDR3 region is CASSLWGDQPQHF. The CDR3 nucleotides are TGTGCCAGCAGTTTATGGGGGGATCAGCCCCAGCATTTT.